The 15 T cell receptor beta chains below come from one sample, sequenced in a study of response to subunit inactivated influenza vaccine (dated by TCRdb to 2016 to 2018). Library generation was performed with RT-PCR. Sequencing used an Illumina HiSeq 2500. TCRdb's own reprocessing of the public reads used fastp at Q25 and MiXCR and kept productive beta chains. Rows with one shared CDR3 protein collapse into an entry with the most common genes and DNA. For this sample the table gives fewer than 650,000 distinct CDR3 sequences, of which 13% were detected only once. The ten largest clonotypes hold around 13% of the sample. The time point label on this specimen signifies: approximately 40 days after influenza vaccine administration. The sequencing here drew on PBMCs from blood, taken 35 to 45 days after vaccination. These receptors originate from a man aged 45-60 years who received an inactivated influenza vaccine. Donor details come from another sample of the same person, matched by shared clones.

There are a few counts of this clonotype. The V and J genes are TRBV20-1 and TRBJ2-3, with 9 bases identical to TRBD2. CDR3 length: 14 amino acids. Germline V lookup: CDR1 DFQATT, CDR2 SNEGSKA (reference sequence). After removal of 5 bases from V and 0 bases from J, the junction contained 3 bases not matched to a gene. CDR3 in amino acids: CSAWTSASTDTQYF. The CDR3 DNA is TGCAGTGCTTGGACTAGCGCTAGCACAGATACGCAGTATTTT.

This clonotype has only a few counts. This rearrangement joins TRBV7-8 to TRBJ1-1; perhaps TRBD1 as D (5 bases). The CDR3 sequence is 15 residues long. Germline CDR1 and CDR2: SGHVS and FQNEAQ. Trimming left V 5 bases short and J 5 bases short, with 18 bases between. The CDR3 here is CASSPDRLGWTEAFF. CDR3 DNA sequence: TGTGCCAGCAGCCCTGACAGACTCGGGTGGACTGAAGCTTTCTTT.

This clonotype was picked up many times. V gene TRBV20-1 combines with J gene TRBJ2-5; D may match TRBD1 or TRBD2 (6 bases each). Between the trimmed V and J ends, which lost 2 bases and 3 bases, there was a span of 10 bases. Germline V CDR1 and CDR2: DFQATT, SNEGSKA (reference sequence). The CDR3 totals 13 residues. The CDR3 here is CSARTGAEETQYF. In DNA form, the CDR3 reads TGCAGTGCTAGAACGGGGGCTGAAGAGACCCAGTACTTC.

The chain employs TRBV4-3 and TRBJ2-7, with D unresolved. The germline V gene encodes CDR1 LGHNA and CDR2 YSLEER. This CDR3 contains 13 residues. With 3 bases removed from V and 7 bases from J, the gap between germline ends came to 13 bases. The CDR3 DNA is TGCGCCAGCAGCCATTACTCTAGAAGTGAGCAGTACTTC. The encoded protein is CASSHYSRSEQYF.

J is TRBJ2-7 and V is TRBV20-1; no reliable D call. The V and J ends lost 7 bases and 2 bases respectively, with 18 bases between them. Germline CDR1 reads DFQATT; CDR2 reads SNEGSKA (reference sequence). This CDR3 has 14 residues. This chain's CDR3 is CSVTRAQGTYEQYF. The DNA for the CDR3 is TGCAGTGTCACCCGGGCCCAAGGAACCTACGAGCAGTACTTC.

This chain uses TRBV20-1 with TRBJ2-5; the match to TRBD1 covers 7 bases. This CDR3 spans 14 amino acids. V trimming: 4 bases; J trimming: 2 bases; junction bases outside the gene matches: 7. Germline CDR1 DFQATT, CDR2 SNEGSKA (reference sequence). CDR3 loop: CSATWTGLQETQYF. CDR3 nucleotide sequence: TGCAGTGCTACTTGGACAGGTCTTCAAGAGACCCAGTACTTC.

The chain has TRBV12-3 or TRBV12-4 and TRBJ2-2; 12 bases fit TRBD2. The V and J ends lost 6 bases and 6 bases, in that order; junction bases with no gene match: 8. CDR3 size: 16 residues. As DNA, the CDR3 is TGTGCCAGCAGCCCCCGACTAGCGGGAGTCCCCGGGGAGCTGTTTTTT. Translation gives CASSPRLAGVPGELFF.

The sample holds one count of this clonotype. The chain employs TRBV11-2 and TRBJ2-3, with 7 bases identical to TRBD2. V was pared by 1 base and J by 4 bases, with 14 bases of the junction left unmatched. CDR3 length equals 18 residues. Per the germline V gene, CDR1 is SGHAT and CDR2 is FQNNGV. CDR3 nucleotide sequence: TGTGCCAGCAGCTTAGGGTTGGGGAGGGAGGGCCCCCCAGATACGCAGTATTTT. Its protein product is CASSLGLGREGPPDTQYF. The whole variable domain, filled in from reference TRBV11-2 and TRBJ2-3, reads EAGVAQSPRYKIIEKRQSVAFWCNPISGHATLYWYQQILGQGPKLLIQFQNNGVVDDSQLPKDRFSAERLKGVDSTLKIQPAKLEDSAVYLCASSLGLGREGPPDTQYFGPGTRLTVL.

The V and J genes are TRBV7-9 and TRBJ1-2, with D unclear. The V end was cut by 3 bases, the J end by 2 bases, with 10 bases between. There are 14 residues in the CDR3. Germline V CDR1 and CDR2: SEHNR, FQNEAQ (reference sequence). The CDR3 DNA reads as TGTGCCAGCAGCTTCGCAGGAGCGAACTATGGCTACACCTTC. Translated: CASSFAGANYGYTF.

This clonotype has a count of ten or more. The CDR3 sequence: CASSRSFGEQYF. CDR3 bases: TGTGCCAGCAGCAGGAGCTTCGGGGAGCAGTACTTC. The chain uses TRBV21-1 and TRBJ2-7. TRBV21-1 is noted as a pseudogene. There are 12 residues in the CDR3.

V and J are TRBV6-1 and TRBJ2-2; D gene ambiguous. Germline assignment: CDR1 MNHNS and CDR2 SASEGT. The CDR3 loop spans 13 amino acids. Trimming cost V 6 bases and J 9 bases, with 14 bases left between them. The CDR3 reads CASRAIERRELFF. The CDR3 DNA follows: TGTGCCAGCAGGGCGATCGAGAGGCGGGAGCTGTTTTTT.

The chain is built from TRBV10-1 and TRBJ2-1, with TRBD1 as a possible D gene (6 bases). The CDR3 extends over 14 amino acids. V lost 0 bases and J 5 bases, leaving 8 bases between the germline ends. The germline V gene encodes CDR1 WNHNN and CDR2 SYGVQD (reference sequence). DNA of the CDR3: TGCGCCAGCAGTGAGTCGTACAGGGACAATGAGCAGTTCTTC. As protein: CASSESYRDNEQFF.

The chain is built from TRBV6-2 or TRBV6-3 and TRBJ2-7; D not certain. V was pared by 1 base and J by 7 bases, with 8 bases between. The CDR3 covers 12 residues. Germline CDR1 reads MNHEY; CDR2 reads SVGEGT. CDR3 protein: CASSYFGGEQYF. CDR3 DNA: TGTGCCAGCAGTTACTTCGGTGGAGAGCAGTACTTC.

The chain combines TRBV10-3 with TRBJ2-1, with 10 nucleotides matching TRBD2. The germline V gene has CDR1 ENHRY and CDR2 SYGVKD. CDR3 size: 17 residues. V trimming: 5 bases; J trimming: 5 bases; junction bases outside the gene matches: 12. CDR3 loop: CAISFSSGRVGNNEQFF. Written as DNA, the CDR3 is TGTGCCATCAGTTTTTCGAGCGGGAGGGTGGGGAACAATGAGCAGTTCTTC.

V and J are TRBV15 and TRBJ2-2, with TRBD1 as a possible D gene (6 bases). Germline assignment: CDR1 LNHNV and CDR2 YYDKDF (reference sequence). The CDR3 extends over 13 amino acids. V lost 8 bases, J lost 4 bases, and 11 bases lay in between. The CDR3 is CATEQGSTGELFF. The CDR3 coding sequence is TGTGCCACCGAACAGGGAAGCACCGGGGAGCTGTTTTTT.